The 27 T cell receptor beta chains listed next were all sequenced from one sample in a study of T cells in Graves' hyperthyroidism and ophthalmopathy. TCR beta CDR3 regions were amplified from RNA transcripts. During a first-round RT-PCR of the TCR CDR3, the HTBI primer set was used. One entry per CDR3 protein results from TCRdb running MiXCR on the multiplex PCR reads. Among about 840,000 distinct CDR3 sequences, around 39% were seen once, and the ten largest hold around 9.3%. Sequencing used blood. Receptor source: a man between 18 and 35 years old with Graves' hyperthyroidism.

The chain couples TRBV9 to TRBJ1-4; weak D call: TRBD1 (6 bases). Trimming pared 0 bases from V and 3 bases from J, leaving 9 bases between. This CDR3 contains 15 residues. Germline lookup yields CDR1 SGDLS and CDR2 YYNGEE. The CDR3 sequence is CASSVDGQPNEKLFF. The DNA of the CDR3 is TGTGCCAGCAGCGTAGACGGACAGCCTAATGAAAAACTGTTTTTT. The complete variable domain, with remaining parts taken from reference TRBV9 and TRBJ1-4, reads DSGVTQTPKHLITATGQRVTLRCSPRSGDLSVYWYQQSLDQGLQFLIQYYNGEERAKGNILERFSAQQFPDLHSELNLSSLELGDSALYFCASSVDGQPNEKLFFGSGTQLSVL.

This clonotype was recorded a few times. The chain joins TRBV9 to TRBJ2-5; D remains ambiguous. V dropped 1 base and J dropped 9 bases, with 25 bases sitting between them. The germline gives CDR1 SGDLS, CDR2 YYNGEE. This CDR3 is 17 amino acids long. The CDR3 sequence is CASSVNEWATSAKAQYF. The CDR3 DNA reads as TGTGCCAGCAGCGTAAATGAGTGGGCGACGTCGGCAAAGGCCCAGTACTTC.

This clonotype appeared many times. This chain links TRBV20-1 with TRBJ1-4; 8 bases line up with TRBD1. V trimming: 3 bases; J trimming: 5 bases; junction bases outside the gene matches: 2. This CDR3 has 13 residues. Germline CDR1 and CDR2: DFQATT and SNEGSKA (reference sequence). Here the CDR3 reads CSARTGENEKLFF. The CDR3 nucleotides are TGCAGTGCTAGGACAGGGGAAAATGAAAAACTGTTTTTT.

This clonotype was observed a few times. The rearrangement links TRBV5-4 to TRBJ2-5; D uncertain. This CDR3 region has 14 residues. V gave up 4 bases and J gave up 4 bases, with 14 bases separating them. Germline-derived CDR1 and CDR2 are SGHNT and YYREEE (reference sequence). The chain's CDR3 is CASSAVSEGETQYF. DNA of the CDR3: TGTGCCAGCAGCGCTGTTTCAGAAGGAGAGACCCAGTACTTC.

This clonotype appeared many times. Written as DNA, the CDR3 is TGCAGTGCTAGACTTCCGGGACAGGGGGCTTCACCCCTCCACTTT. It translates to CSARLPGQGASPLHF. The gene calls are TRBV20-1 and TRBJ1-6; 12 bases fit TRBD1. Germline V gene sequence: CDR1 DFQATT, CDR2 SNEGSKA (reference sequence). V trimming: 2 bases; J trimming: 9 bases; junction bases outside the gene matches: 5. The length of the CDR3 is 15 residues.

This clonotype was seen many times. The chain combines TRBV25-1 with TRBJ1-6, with D maybe TRBD1 (6 bases). Trimming took off 5 bases at V and 5 bases at J, with 19 bases between the two ends. The CDR3 has 17 residues. Germline values: CDR1 MGHDK, CDR2 SYGVNS. DNA of the CDR3: TGTGCCAGCAGTCCAGCAGACGGGGGGCGGCATAATTCACCCCTCCACTTT. It specifies CASSPADGGRHNSPLHF.

The gene calls are TRBV19 and TRBJ1-1, with D unresolved. The V end lost 8 bases, the J end lost 1 base, and 11 bases lay between the germline ends. Germline CDR1 and CDR2: LNHDA and SQIVND (reference sequence). The CDR3 runs to 13 residues. CDR3 protein: CASSTDWNTEAFF. CDR3 nucleotide sequence: TGTGCCAGTTCGACGGATTGGAACACTGAAGCTTTCTTT.

The table lists this clonotype with a count of one. This sequence joins TRBV5-1 and TRBJ1-2, with D perhaps matching TRBD1 (6 bases). Germline V gene data show CDR1 as SGHRS and CDR2 as YFSETQ. The CDR3 sequence is 16 residues long. Between the trimmed V and J ends, which lost 1 base and 4 bases, there was a span of 17 bases. The CDR3 DNA reads TGCGCCAGCAGCTTGCACCCAGGGGACAACTCCTATGGCTACACCTTC. Translation gives CASSLHPGDNSYGYTF.

In its sample, this clonotype was seen a few times. J is TRBJ2-3 and V is TRBV10-3; the match to TRBD1 covers 8 bases. V dropped 3 bases and J dropped 3; count of bases not matched to a gene: 5. The CDR3 contains 15 residues. The germline V gene encodes CDR1 ENHRY and CDR2 SYGVKD. The CDR3, as DNA: TGTGCCATCAGTGAATGGACAGGGAAGACAGATACGCAGTATTTT. This encodes CAISEWTGKTDTQYF.

The V gene is TRBV7-9, the J gene TRBJ2-5; D unresolved. Germline-derived CDR1 and CDR2 are SEHNR and FQNEAQ (reference sequence). This CDR3 is 16 amino acids long. Deletions cut 2 bases from V and 2 bases from J, with 15 bases between. The CDR3 DNA is TGTGCCAGCAGCTTAACGACTGGTCTGGTTCAAGAGACCCAGTACTTC. The encoded protein is CASSLTTGLVQETQYF.

J is TRBJ2-7 and V is TRBV20-1; 9 nucleotides line up with TRBD1. The CDR3 is 14 amino acids. V trimming: 3 bases; J trimming: 5 bases; junction bases outside the gene matches: 8. Germline assignment: CDR1 DFQATT and CDR2 SNEGSKA (reference sequence). CDR3 sequence (DNA): TGCAGTGCTAGTTACCGGGACAGGGCAAACGAGCAGTACTTC. It codes for CSASYRDRANEQYF.

On this clonotype itself: A read error may account for a junction end that differs from germline. V usage is TRBV2 and J usage is TRBJ1-1, with 11 bases matching TRBD1. The V gene's germline CDR1 is SNHLY and CDR2 FYNNEI. The CDR3 loop spans 16 amino acids. Here the CDR3 DNA reads TGTGCCACCAGTGCCCCGGACAGGGGGCTGCAGACTGAAGCTTTCTTT. This codes for CATSAPDRGLQTEAFF.

The V gene is TRBV9, the J gene TRBJ2-7; 12 nucleotides line up with TRBD2. Per the germline V gene, CDR1 is SGDLS and CDR2 is YYNGEE. The CDR3 covers 16 residues. V trimming: 3 bases; J trimming: 4 bases; junction bases outside the gene matches: 8. In DNA, the CDR3 is TGTGCCAGCAGCGCTAGCGGGAGGGCCACATTGTACGAGCAGTACTTC. It codes for CASSASGRATLYEQYF.

Ten or more counts support this clonotype. This rearrangement joins TRBV2 to TRBJ2-7; D is uncertain. Germline V CDR1 and CDR2: SNHLY, FYNNEI. The CDR3 runs 8 residues. V was clipped by 6 bases and J by 6 bases, with 0 bases between them. CDR3 residues: CASSEQYF. The CDR3 nucleotides are TGTGCCAGCAGCGAGCAGTACTTC. The variable domain in full, with the rest retrieved from reference TRBV2 and TRBJ2-7, is EPEVTQTPSHQVTQMGQEVILRCVPISNHLYFYWYRQILGQKVEFLVSFYNNEISEKSEIFDDQFSVERPDGSNFTLKIRSTKLEDSAMYFCASSEQYFGPGTRLTVT.

This clonotype has at least ten counts. This rearrangement joins TRBV7-2 to TRBJ1-2, with D hard to call. The germline V gene encodes CDR1 SGHTA and CDR2 FQGNSA. The V end lost 1 base, the J end lost 2 bases, and 8 bases lay between the germline ends. CDR3 length: 14 residues. The DNA of the CDR3 is TGTGCCAGCAGCTTAGGACCGTTGAACTATGGCTACACCTTC. This codes for CASSLGPLNYGYTF.

V is TRBV29-1 and J is TRBJ1-2, with D perhaps TRBD1 (6 bases). The length of the CDR3 is 12 residues. V dropped 8 bases and J dropped 6 bases, with 16 bases sitting between them. Germline V gene sequence: CDR1 SQVTM, CDR2 ANQGSEA. CDR3 bases: TGCAGCCAAGACAGGAGAACTCATGGCTACACCTTC. Amino acids: CSQDRRTHGYTF. The whole variable domain, remainder taken from reference TRBV29-1 and TRBJ1-2, is SAVISQKPSRDICQRGTSLTIQCQVDSQVTMMFWYRQQPGQSLTLIATANQGSEATYESGFVIDKFPISRPNLTFSTLTVSNMSPEDSSIYLCSQDRRTHGYTFGSGTRLTVV.

This clonotype was seen more than once but under ten times. This chain connects TRBV12-3 or TRBV12-4 to TRBJ1-6; no clear D. The V gene lost 6 bases and the J gene lost 11 bases, with 20 bases spanning the gap. The CDR3 is 15 residues long. CDR3 region: CASSSAYSAAAPLHF. The CDR3 DNA sequence: TGTGCCAGCAGCTCCGCTTATTCGGCGGCCGCACCCCTCCACTTT.

This clonotype has a handful of counts. The J gene is TRBJ1-2, the V gene TRBV12-3 or TRBV12-4; TRBD1 matches 10 bases. After removal of 3 bases from V and 5 bases from J, the junction contained 3 bases not matched to a gene. The CDR3 covers 14 residues. CDR3: CASSFGQGVYGYTF. The CDR3 DNA follows: TGTGCCAGCAGTTTCGGACAGGGGGTGTATGGCTACACCTTC.

The rearrangement links TRBV12-3 or TRBV12-4 to TRBJ2-5, with D possibly matching TRBD1 (5 bases). V lost 5 bases and J lost 2, with 12 bases in between. The CDR3 has 14 residues. The CDR3, as DNA: TGTGCCAGCAGTCGATTGACAGCACAAGAGACCCAGTACTTC. It translates to CASSRLTAQETQYF.

The CDR3 DNA reads as TGTGCCAGCAGCTGGGGGTATTATAATTCACCCCTCCACTTT. Its protein is CASSWGYYNSPLHF. The chain joins TRBV7-6 to TRBJ1-6, with D perhaps TRBD1 (5 bases). This CDR3 is built from 14 residues. Germline V gene sequence: CDR1 SGHVS, CDR2 FNYEAQ. Trimming removed 4 bases at V and 4 bases at J, with 8 bases between. Looking up the rest from reference TRBV7-6 and TRBJ1-6 gives the full variable domain: GAGVSQSPRYKVTKRGQDVALRCDPISGHVSLYWYRQALGQGPEFLTYFNYEAQQDKSGLPNDRFSAERPEGSISTLTIQRTEQRDSAMYRCASSWGYYNSPLHFGNGTRLTVT.

In its sample, this clonotype was seen a few times. The chain joins TRBV6-6 to TRBJ1-1, with a tentative D call TRBD1 (5 bases). The V end lost 5 bases, the J end lost 5 bases, and 21 bases lay between the germline ends. The CDR3 is 16 residues long. From germline, CDR1 is MNHNY and CDR2 SVGAGI (reference sequence). The CDR3 is CASSRDGLNLGTEAFF. The CDR3, as DNA: TGTGCCAGCAGTCGGGACGGTCTGAACTTGGGGACTGAAGCTTTCTTT.

The chain combines TRBV12-3 or TRBV12-4 with TRBJ2-6; no firm D call. Trimming took off 6 bases at V and 1 base at J, with 10 bases between the two ends. The length of the CDR3 is 15 residues. CDR3 residues: CASRGTLSGANVLTF. The CDR3, as DNA: TGTGCCAGCAGGGGTACCCTATCTGGGGCCAACGTCCTGACTTTC.

This sequence joins TRBV2 and TRBJ1-1; D uncertain. CDR1 and CDR2 from the germline V gene are SNHLY and FYNNEI. This CDR3 is built from 12 residues. Trimming removed 7 bases at V and 11 bases at J, with 17 bases between. The CDR3 region has the DNA TGTGCCAGCAAGCTAGCGCTGTCTAGGGCTTTCTTT. Translated, it gives CASKLALSRAFF. The full variable domain, rest sourced from reference TRBV2 and TRBJ1-1, is EPEVTQTPSHQVTQMGQEVILRCVPISNHLYFYWYRQILGQKVEFLVSFYNNEISEKSEIFDDQFSVERPDGSNFTLKIRSTKLEDSAMYFCASKLALSRAFFGQGTRLTVV.

This sequence joins TRBV30 and TRBJ2-7; 10 bases align to TRBD1. The germline V gene has CDR1 GTSNPN and CDR2 SVGIG (reference sequence). V lost 3 bases, J lost 7 bases, and 6 bases stayed unmatched. The CDR3 extends over 13 amino acids. CDR3 region: CAWSGQGVEEQYF. CDR3 DNA sequence: TGTGCCTGGAGCGGACAGGGGGTTGAGGAGCAGTACTTC. Filled out from reference TRBV30 and TRBJ2-7, the complete variable domain reads SQTIHQWPATLVQPVGSPLSLECTVEGTSNPNLYWYRQAAGRGLQLLFYSVGIGQISSEVPQNLSASRPQDRQFILSSKKLLLSDSGFYLCAWSGQGVEEQYFGPGTRLTVT.

Only a few counts were recorded for this clonotype. This chain joins TRBV12-3 or TRBV12-4 and TRBJ1-2, with 10 bases that match TRBD1. V shed 3 bases, J shed 3 bases, and the junction held 1 base outside the gene matches. The CDR3 loop spans 14 amino acids. CDR3 sequence reads: CASSLGQGYYGYTF. Written as DNA, the CDR3 is TGTGCCAGCAGTTTGGGACAGGGGTACTATGGCTACACCTTC.

The CDR3 is CASSLGRSPYNSPLHF. CDR3 bases: TGTGCCAGCAGCTTAGGTAGGAGTCCCTATAATTCACCCCTCCACTTT. The chain joins TRBV7-8 to TRBJ1-6; D gene ambiguous. In germline, CDR1 is SGHVS, CDR2 FQNEAQ. Trimming removed 1 base at V and 2 bases at J, with 9 bases between. The CDR3 is 16 amino acids.

This clonotype showed up many times. The chain joins TRBV7-9 to TRBJ2-2, with TRBD2 as a possible D gene (6 bases). Germline CDR1 SEHNR, CDR2 FQNEAQ (reference sequence). Between the trimmed V and J ends, which lost 6 bases and 4 bases, there was a span of 15 bases. This CDR3 spans 15 amino acids. CDR3 protein: CASSYRLDVTGELFF. The CDR3 nucleotides read TGTGCCAGCAGTTACCGACTAGACGTCACCGGGGAGCTGTTTTTT.